The following is a T cell receptor beta chain sequence with its context. This was the immunoSEQ v3 assay. Libraries were sequenced to 1.5 million to 2 million read pairs (survey) or 5-6 million (deep). Data came from immunoSEQ multiplex PCR; TCRdb stores just in-frame clones and leaves some out. Found here are more than 50,000 clones, around 87% of them singletons; the top ten hold 2.6%. Time point here: pre-treatment sample, taken before nivolumab and TIL therapy. The data were taken from a study of TIL therapy for anti-PD-1-resistant metastatic lung cancer. Study as a whole: Tumor harvest preceded PD-1/PD-L1 blockade, followed by nivolumab treatment.

This sample comprised blood, obtained at baseline. The clonotype was recovered from a person aged 25 to 80 with non-small cell lung cancer.

In DNA form, the CDR3 reads TGCGCCAGCAGCTTAAGGCCCGCTGGGACAGATTATGGCTACACCTTC. It translates to CASSLRPAGTDYGYTF. V and J are TRBV5-1 and TRBJ1-2; 7 nucleotides line up with TRBD1. The trim removed 2 bases at V and 5 bases at J, leaving 12 bases unmatched. The CDR3 contains 16 residues. The V gene's germline CDR1 is SGHRS and CDR2 YFSETQ.